This T cell receptor beta chain was obtained from a study of T-cell memory formation after mild COVID-19. Study in general: In these data, TCR clusters were largely donor specific. General observations from the study: Balance between CD4 and CD8 was seen in clones contracting day 15 to 85, and a CD4+ lean was seen in later expanders. The study found contracting CD4+ clones mainly in CM and EM and contracting CD8+ clones in EMRA.

The table lists this clonotype with a few counts. As yet, its antigen is unknown. TCR alpha and TCR beta cDNA libraries carrying sample barcodes and UMIs came from 5'RACE with constant-segment primers. TCRdb recomputed calls from the 5' RACE reads with MiXCR, one row per CDR3 protein. The table lists some 490,000 distinct CDR3 sequences, over 15% of them singletons. This TCR came from an adult woman who had mild COVID-19 (a few samples of this study predate the infection). Cell type and time point are not known. Sequencing used PBMCs or a T cell subset sorted from them (not recorded which).

The DNA of the CDR3 is TGCGCCAGCAGACCGGACAGGGATCAGCCCCAGCATTTT. It codes for CASRPDRDQPQHF. J is TRBJ1-5 and V is TRBV5-1; TRBD1 aligns across 8 bases. The CDR3 length is 13 residues. V lost 5 bases and J lost 5; bases outside the gene matches: 3. Germline loops: CDR1 SGHRS, CDR2 YFSETQ. Using reference TRBV5-1 and TRBJ1-5 for the parts outside the CDR3, the full variable domain is KAGVTQTPRYLIKTRGQQVTLSCSPISGHRSVSWYQQTPGQGLQFLFEYFSETQRNKGNFPGRFSGRQFSNSRSEMNVSTLELGDSALYLCASRPDRDQPQHFGDGTRLSIL.